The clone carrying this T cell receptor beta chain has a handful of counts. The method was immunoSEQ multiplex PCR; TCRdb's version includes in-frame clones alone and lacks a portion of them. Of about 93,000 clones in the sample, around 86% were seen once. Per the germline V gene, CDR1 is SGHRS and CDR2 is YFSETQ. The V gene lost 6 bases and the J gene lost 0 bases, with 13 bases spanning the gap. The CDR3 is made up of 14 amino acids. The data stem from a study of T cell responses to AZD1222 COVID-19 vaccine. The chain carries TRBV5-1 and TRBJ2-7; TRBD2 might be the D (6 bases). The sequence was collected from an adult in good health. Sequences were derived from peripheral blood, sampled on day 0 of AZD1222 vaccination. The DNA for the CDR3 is TGCGCCAGCATGACCGGAGGGAGCTCCTACGAGCAGTACTTC. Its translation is CASMTGGSSYEQYF. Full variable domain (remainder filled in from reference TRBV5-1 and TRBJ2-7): KAGVTQTPRYLIKTRGQQVTLSCSPISGHRSVSWYQQTPGQGLQFLFEYFSETQRNKGNFPGRFSGRQFSNSRSEMNVSTLELGDSALYLCASMTGGSSYEQYFGPGTRLTVT.